This entry is about one TCR beta chain. It has no known antigen specificity. No clone much larger than this one lies a single base away; base qualities are absent. Taken from the germline V gene (reference sequence), the CDR1 and CDR2 loops are MNHNY and SVGAGI. Reading from cysteine to phenylalanine, the CDR3 counts 15 amino acids. Kept here is only the CDR3 DNA, which spans 45 bases and is read in frame from base 1. Trimming at the junction amounts to 8 bases on V and 9 bases on J, and the germline ends lie 23 bases apart. This record belongs to a study of shared clonotypes between healthy human individuals (dated by TCRdb to 2020 to 2021). Background on the whole study: The cohort comprised a couple of women and a few men aged 18 to 49 years. For each donor, CD4 naive and CD4 memory were each given three plates, CD8 naive was given two plates, and CD8 memory was given one plate. To estimate repertoire size and how much clonotype sharing occurs between individuals, the study deeply sequenced the blood TCR repertoires of about 5 healthy adults. Libraries were prepared and TCR repertoires were sequenced by different laboratories using diverse techniques, in order to increase sequencing depth and limit assay-specific biases. Leukapheresis yielded between about 0.94 and 9 billion PBMCs per donor. General conclusions and limits of the study: Sampling was limited to blood, and TCR repertoires in tissue likely differ from TCR repertoires in blood. Naive subsets generally had larger estimated clonotype richness than memory subsets. Incomplete sequencing was indicated by rarefaction of sorted-subset datasets, despite the large sequencing depth. Based on pairwise subsampling, the degree of clonotype sharing among donors was expected to be affected by sequencing depth. Clonotypes shared by all four sorted-subset donors showed higher generation probabilities than non-shared clonotypes. About 4.5% of naive CD4, around 3.6% of naive CD8, approximately 2% of memory CD4, and 0.4% of memory CD8 clonotypes were shared across four donors. The genetic and exposure-history diversity represented was limited by the small number of donors.

Donors were healthy HIV-negative adults with no recently reported acute infections or vaccinations. Every donor was a Caucasian adult residing in Nashville, Tennessee, USA. CD4+ T cells were enriched through magnetic negative selection, after which naive cells were positively selected on CD45RA and the remaining negative fraction served as the memory subset. Blood was collected by leukapheresis, and PBMCs were isolated by Ficoll-Histopaque density gradient centrifugation and then cryopreserved in liquid nitrogen vapor phase. Analytical flow cytometry was used to check the purity and quantity of every magnetically sorted T cell population. Each sorted fraction had its genomic DNA isolated and then quantified by UV absorbance on a Nanodrop 2000c. Using the deep immunoSEQ assay, TCR CDR3 regions were amplified from genomic DNA by multiplex PCR. Genomic DNA extracted from each cell subset was distributed evenly over all wells of several immunoSEQ 96-well plates, and each plate served as one replicate. For sorted subsets, around 0.2 ug genomic DNA, equal to 30,000 to 35,000 T cell genomes, was loaded into each replicate PCR. Purified libraries were measured with a Qubit 3.0 fluorometer, size-checked on a Bioanalyzer 2100, and measured again with the KAPA Library Quantification kit. Every immunoSEQ 96-well plate was sequenced on a dedicated single-read 150-cycle Illumina NextSeq 550 flow cell. The authors' pipeline ran thus. Because the immunoSEQ output included only junctional sequences and no quality scores, the filtering could not be the same as the filtering used for full-length reads. To assign V/J genes and CDR3, sequences were annotated against IMGT germline references using PyIR, a Python wrapper for IgBLAST v1.9. Reads with weak V/J assignments (E-value above 1e-6), missing CDR3, stop codons, out-of-frame junctions, or ambiguous translated residues were removed. A V3J clonotype was defined by an identical inferred V gene, J gene, and CDR3 amino acid sequence. Percentage overlap between repertoires was calculated by dividing the number of shared unique clonotypes by the size of the smaller repertoire. RTK rarefaction, the Chao1 estimator, and Recon v2.1 estimates of unobserved clonotypes were used to assess repertoire richness. Generation probabilities for all TCRbeta clonotypes obtained by the gDNA method from a handful of donors were computed using OLGA. TCRdb carries this immuneACCESS record with in-frame sequences only. Its versions omit some clonotypes, under half of them owing to an unresolved V gene in the studies checked, with the rest unexplained. V and J calls and clone size come straight from that table; D and trimming were deduced from the DNA. In all, the sample holds roughly 1 million clones, and roughly 80% of those were seen once. The top ten constitute around 1.5% of the sample.

Sequencing was carried out using memory CD4+ T cells sorted from blood. The cell subset or site label, as the study defines it: CD45RA-negative fraction. This sequence originates from a man aged 18 to 35 in good health. This chain is built from TRBV6-6 and TRBJ2-1; a tentative D call is TRBD2 (5 bases match). The DNA sequence is TGTGCCAGCGAGAATAGGCAGGCGGGCCGTAGTGAGCAGTTCTTC. Its translation is CASENRQAGRSEQFF.